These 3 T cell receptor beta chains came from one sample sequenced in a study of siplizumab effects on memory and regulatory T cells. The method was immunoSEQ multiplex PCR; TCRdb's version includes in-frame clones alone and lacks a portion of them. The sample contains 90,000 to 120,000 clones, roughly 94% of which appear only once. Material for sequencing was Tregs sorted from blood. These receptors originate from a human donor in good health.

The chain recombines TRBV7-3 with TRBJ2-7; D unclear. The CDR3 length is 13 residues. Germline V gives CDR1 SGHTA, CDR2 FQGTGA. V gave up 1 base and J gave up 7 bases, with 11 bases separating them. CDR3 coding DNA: TGTGCCAGCAGCTTAATGCCATCGCGAGAGCAGTACTTC. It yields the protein CASSLMPSREQYF.

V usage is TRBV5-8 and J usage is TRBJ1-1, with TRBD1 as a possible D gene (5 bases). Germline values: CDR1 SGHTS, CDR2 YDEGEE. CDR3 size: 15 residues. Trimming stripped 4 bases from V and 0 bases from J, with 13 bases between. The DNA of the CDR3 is TGTGCCAGCAGCACATTTACAGGTCTGAACACTGAAGCTTTCTTT. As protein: CASSTFTGLNTEAFF.

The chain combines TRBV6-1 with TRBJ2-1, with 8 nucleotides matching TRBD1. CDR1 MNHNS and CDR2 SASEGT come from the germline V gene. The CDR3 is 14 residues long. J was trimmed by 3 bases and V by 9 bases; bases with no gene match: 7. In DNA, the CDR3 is TGTGCCAGTACCAGAGACAGGGGCTACAATGAGCAGTTCTTC. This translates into CASTRDRGYNEQFF.